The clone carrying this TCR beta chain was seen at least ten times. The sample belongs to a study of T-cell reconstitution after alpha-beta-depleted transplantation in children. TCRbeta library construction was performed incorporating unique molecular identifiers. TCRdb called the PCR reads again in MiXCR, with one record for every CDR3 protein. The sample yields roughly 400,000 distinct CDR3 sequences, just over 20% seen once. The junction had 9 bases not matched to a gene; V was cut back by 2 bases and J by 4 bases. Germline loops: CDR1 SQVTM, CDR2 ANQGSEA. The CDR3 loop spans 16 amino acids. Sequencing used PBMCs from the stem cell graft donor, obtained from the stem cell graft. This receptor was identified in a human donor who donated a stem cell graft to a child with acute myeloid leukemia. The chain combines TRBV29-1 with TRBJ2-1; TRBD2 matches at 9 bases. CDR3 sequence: CSVEKASGTIYNEQFF. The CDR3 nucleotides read TGCAGCGTTGAAAAAGCTAGCGGGACAATTTACAATGAGCAGTTCTTC.